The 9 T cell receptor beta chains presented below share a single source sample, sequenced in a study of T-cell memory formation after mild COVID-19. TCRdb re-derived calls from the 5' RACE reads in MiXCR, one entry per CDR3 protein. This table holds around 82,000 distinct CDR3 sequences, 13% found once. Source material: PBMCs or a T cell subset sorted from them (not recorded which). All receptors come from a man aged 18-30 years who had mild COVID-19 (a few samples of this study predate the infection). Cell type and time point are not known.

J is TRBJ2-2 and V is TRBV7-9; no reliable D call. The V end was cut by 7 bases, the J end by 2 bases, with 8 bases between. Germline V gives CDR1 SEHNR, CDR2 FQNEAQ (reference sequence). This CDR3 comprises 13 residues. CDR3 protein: CASTEGNTGELFF. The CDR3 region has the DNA TGTGCCAGCACGGAAGGAAACACCGGGGAGCTGTTTTTT. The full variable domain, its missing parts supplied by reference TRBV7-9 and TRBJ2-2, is DTGVSQNPRHKITKRGQNVTFRCDPISEHNRLYWYRQTLGQGPEFLTYFQNEAQLEKSRLLSDRFSAERPKGSFSTLEIQRTEQGDSAMYLCASTEGNTGELFFGEGSRLTVL.

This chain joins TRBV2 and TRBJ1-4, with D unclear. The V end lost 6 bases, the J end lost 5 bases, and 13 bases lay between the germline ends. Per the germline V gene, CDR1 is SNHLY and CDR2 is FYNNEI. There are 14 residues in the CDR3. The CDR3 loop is CASRKGTRNEKLFF. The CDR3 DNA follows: TGTGCCAGCAGGAAAGGCACCAGGAATGAAAAACTGTTTTTT.

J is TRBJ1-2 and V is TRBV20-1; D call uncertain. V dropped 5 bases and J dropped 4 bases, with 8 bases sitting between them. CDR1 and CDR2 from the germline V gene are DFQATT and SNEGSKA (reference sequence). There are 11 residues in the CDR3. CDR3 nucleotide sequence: TGCAGTGCTGTGAGAGGCTATGGCTACACCTTC. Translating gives CSAVRGYGYTF.

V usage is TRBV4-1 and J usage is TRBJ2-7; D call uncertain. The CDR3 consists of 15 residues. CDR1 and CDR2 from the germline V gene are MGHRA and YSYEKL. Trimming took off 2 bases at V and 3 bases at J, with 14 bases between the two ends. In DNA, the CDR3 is TGCGCCAGCAGCCAATTTGGGGAATCGGACTACGAGCAGTACTTC. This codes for CASSQFGESDYEQYF.

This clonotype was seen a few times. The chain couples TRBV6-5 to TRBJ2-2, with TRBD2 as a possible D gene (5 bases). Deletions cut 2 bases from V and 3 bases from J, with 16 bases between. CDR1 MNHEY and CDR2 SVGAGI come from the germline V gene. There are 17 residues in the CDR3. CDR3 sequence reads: CASSYMVARGDTGELFF. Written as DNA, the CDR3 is TGTGCCAGCAGTTACATGGTGGCCCGGGGTGACACCGGGGAGCTGTTTTTT.

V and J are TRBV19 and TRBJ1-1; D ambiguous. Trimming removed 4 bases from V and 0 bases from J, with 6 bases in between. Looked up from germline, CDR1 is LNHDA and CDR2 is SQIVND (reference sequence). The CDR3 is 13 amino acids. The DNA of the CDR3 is TGTGCCAGTAGTACGAGTATGAACACTGAAGCTTTCTTT. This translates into CASSTSMNTEAFF.

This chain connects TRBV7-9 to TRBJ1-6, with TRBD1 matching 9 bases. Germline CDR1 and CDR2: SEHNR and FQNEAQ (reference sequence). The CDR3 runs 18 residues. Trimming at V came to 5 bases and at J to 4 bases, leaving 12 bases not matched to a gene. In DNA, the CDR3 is TGTGCCAGCAGCCCGAGGGGAGACAGGGGGATTTATAATTCACCCCTCCACTTT. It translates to CASSPRGDRGIYNSPLHF.

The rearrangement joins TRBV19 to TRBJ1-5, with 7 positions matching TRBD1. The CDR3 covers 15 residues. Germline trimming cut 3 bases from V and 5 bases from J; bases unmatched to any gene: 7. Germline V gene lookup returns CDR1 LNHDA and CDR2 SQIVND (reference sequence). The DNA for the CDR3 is TGTGCCAGTAGTATCTCCTCACAGGGGTATCAGCCCCAGCATTTT. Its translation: CASSISSQGYQPQHF.

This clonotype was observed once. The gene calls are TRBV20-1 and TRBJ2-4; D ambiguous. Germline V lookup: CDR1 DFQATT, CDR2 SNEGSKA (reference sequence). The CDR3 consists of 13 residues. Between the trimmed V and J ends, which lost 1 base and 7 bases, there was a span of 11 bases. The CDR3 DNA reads TGCAGTGCTAGAGTTGTCATGTTGAACATTCAGTACTTC. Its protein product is CSARVVMLNIQYF.